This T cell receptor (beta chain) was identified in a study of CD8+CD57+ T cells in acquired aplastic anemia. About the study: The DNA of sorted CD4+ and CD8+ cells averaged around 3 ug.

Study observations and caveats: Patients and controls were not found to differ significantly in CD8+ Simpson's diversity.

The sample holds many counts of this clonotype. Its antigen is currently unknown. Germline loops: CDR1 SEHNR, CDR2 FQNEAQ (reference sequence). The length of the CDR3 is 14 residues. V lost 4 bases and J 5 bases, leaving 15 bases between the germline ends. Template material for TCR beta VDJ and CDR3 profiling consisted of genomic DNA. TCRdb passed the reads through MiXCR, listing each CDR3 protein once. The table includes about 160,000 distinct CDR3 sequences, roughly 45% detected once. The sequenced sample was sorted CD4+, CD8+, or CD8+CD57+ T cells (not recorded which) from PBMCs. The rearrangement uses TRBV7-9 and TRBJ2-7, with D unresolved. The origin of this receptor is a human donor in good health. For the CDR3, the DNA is TGTGCCAGCAGCTCCGAGGCAGGTCGCAACGAGCAGTACTTC. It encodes CASSSEAGRNEQYF.